The entry that follows covers one T cell receptor (beta chain) sequence. No antigen is known for it. This sample stems from a study of response to subunit inactivated influenza vaccine. TCRdb used MiXCR to reprocess the RT-PCR reads, holding one entry per CDR3 protein. This repertoire shows under 850,000 distinct CDR3 sequences, about a fifth found once; its top ten account for about 11%. The germline CDR1 and CDR2 sequences are MNHNS and SASEGT. The CDR3 consists of 17 residues. Trimming took 6 bases from V and 2 from J; bases not matched to a gene: 9. Study outcomes and limitations: After each seasonal influenza vaccination, few new T cells are recruited, the authors suggested.

The receptor was derived from a man aged 45-60 years who received an inactivated influenza vaccine. Sequencing was performed on PBMCs from blood, taken less than 6 days after vaccination. The rearrangement uses TRBV6-1 and TRBJ2-3, with 12 bases matching TRBD1. The CDR3 coding sequence is TGTGCCAGCAGCTCGATCCGGGACAGGGGGCCCACAGATACGCAGTATTTT. As protein: CASSSIRDRGPTDTQYF.